Listed below are T cell receptor beta chains from one sample, sequenced in a study of shared clonotypes between healthy human individuals. The method was immunoSEQ multiplex PCR; TCRdb's version includes in-frame clones alone and lacks a portion of them. The data contain roughly 1 million clones, 78% of them seen just once; the ten biggest clones take up approximately 0.5%. Sequencing was carried out using memory CD4+ T cells from PBMCs. These receptors were collected from a man aged 18 to 30 in good health. Some clones in this sample may be carry-over from other donors' samples. The CDR3 runs from the conserved cysteine through the conserved F or W. D genes are given only for firm matches. Clone size is shown for a subset of rows, as once, few, many or a class of expanded clone.

j_call | clone_size | v_call | d_call | cdr3_aa | cdr3_nt
TRBJ1-1 | . | TRBV25-1 | . | CATRGATEAFF | TGTGCCACCAGAGGGGCTACTGAAGCTTTCTTT
TRBJ1-3 | once | TRBV18 | . | CASSRGSGPSGNTIYF | TGTGCCAGCTCACGGGGGTCGGGGCCCTCTGGAAACACCATATATTTT
TRBJ1-2 | . | TRBV2 | . | CASSEWGRVYGYTF | TGTGCCAGCAGTGAATGGGGCAGGGTCTATGGCTACACCTTC
TRBJ2-1 | . | TRBV7-3 | . | CASSLSGTYNEQFF | TGTGCCAGCAGCTTATCGGGCACCTACAATGAGCAGTTCTTC
TRBJ2-1 | once | TRBV5-1 | TRBD2 | CASSLGVAGGLREQFF | TGCGCCAGCAGCTTGGGAGTAGCGGGAGGGCTGCGGGAGCAGTTCTTC
TRBJ2-7 | . | TRBV6-5 | TRBD2 | CASSYSASGRGEQYF | TGTGCCAGCAGTTACTCAGCTAGCGGGAGAGGGGAGCAGTACTTC
TRBJ2-7 | . | TRBV18 | . | CASSARDFSYEQYF | TGTGCCAGCTCAGCTAGGGACTTCTCCTACGAGCAGTACTTC
TRBJ2-3 | . | TRBV11-1 | . | CASSPRAGWGTDTQYF | TGTGCCAGCAGCCCCCGGGCGGGGTGGGGCACAGATACGCAGTATTTT
TRBJ2-7 | . | TRBV7-2 | . | CASSSDVWVGYEQYF | TGTGCCAGCAGCTCGGACGTATGGGTGGGCTACGAGCAGTACTTC
TRBJ1-2 | . | TRBV9 | TRBD1 | CASSQGTGGNYGYTF | TGTGCCAGCAGCCAAGGGACAGGGGGTAACTATGGCTACACCTTC
TRBJ2-7 | . | TRBV4-2 | . | CASSPSQGTHDEQYF | TGTGCCAGCAGCCCATCACAGGGCACCCACGACGAGCAGTACTTC
TRBJ2-3 | few | TRBV11-2 | . | CASSLGSYGSAADTQYF | TGTGCCAGCAGCTTAGGGTCCTACGGGAGTGCGGCCGATACGCAGTATTTT
TRBJ1-4 | . | TRBV6-1 | . | CASSEGGAGGEKLFF | TGTGCCAGCAGCGAGGGCGGTGCGGGAGGCGAAAAACTGTTTTTT
TRBJ2-7 | . | TRBV28 | . | CASSLLGQIKYEQYF | TGTGCCAGCAGTTTACTTGGACAGATAAAGTACGAGCAGTACTTC
TRBJ2-3 | few | TRBV2 | TRBD1 | CASSDHRGGTDTQYF | TGTGCCAGCAGTGACCACAGGGGAGGCACAGATACGCAGTATTTT
TRBJ1-6 | . | TRBV6-1 | TRBD1 | CASSARVNRGGGSPLHF | TGTGCCAGCAGTGCCCGAGTAAACAGGGGCGGGGGTTCACCCCTCCACTTT
TRBJ2-7 | . | TRBV2 | TRBD2 | CASVSGLSYEQYF | TGTGCCAGCGTCTCGGGACTATCCTACGAGCAGTACTTC
TRBJ2-5 | . | TRBV15 | . | CATSRDGGQETQYF | TGTGCCACCAGCAGAGATGGGGGACAAGAGACCCAGTACTTC
TRBJ1-1 | . | TRBV7-2 | . | CASSAGIMNTEAFF | TGTGCCAGCAGCGCAGGGATCATGAACACTGAAGCTTTCTTT
TRBJ2-3 | . | TRBV2 | TRBD2 | CASRGLAGAPDTQYF | TGTGCCAGCAGGGGGCTAGCGGGAGCCCCAGATACGCAGTATTTT
TRBJ1-4 | once | TRBV11-2 | . | CASSFNLGGEKLFF | TGTGCCAGCAGCTTTAATTTGGGTGGTGAAAAACTGTTTTTT
TRBJ1-5 | . | TRBV19 | TRBD1 | CASLTTGDSSNQPQHF | TGTGCCAGCCTTACCACAGGGGATTCAAGCAATCAGCCCCAGCATTTT
TRBJ2-3 | once | TRBV25-1 | TRBD1 | CASSEWGTGGSWSQYF | TGTGCCAGCAGTGAATGGGGGACAGGGGGCTCTTGGTCGCAGTATTTT
TRBJ1-3 | many | TRBV6-1 | . | CASSENTGTGNTIYF | TGTGCCAGCAGTGAAAATACAGGCACTGGAAACACCATATATTTT
TRBJ2-7 | . | TRBV19 | TRBD1 | CASSTREGAGIRYEQYF | TGTGCCAGTAGTACCCGAGAGGGGGCAGGTATTAGGTACGAGCAGTACTTC
TRBJ2-7 | . | TRBV5-1 | TRBD2 | CASSFTGLLYEQYF | TGCGCCAGCAGCTTTACGGGACTACTTTACGAGCAGTACTTC
TRBJ2-1 | . | TRBV29-1 | . | CSVSRFPEQFF | TGCAGCGTGTCACGGTTTCCTGAGCAGTTCTTC
TRBJ2-6 | . | TRBV5-8 | . | CASSLARAGANVLTF | TGTGCCAGCAGCTTGGCACGGGCTGGGGCCAACGTCCTGACTTTC
TRBJ2-2 | . | TRBV30 | . | CAWIKQGNTGELFF | TGTGCCTGGATTAAACAGGGGAACACCGGGGAGCTGTTTTTT
TRBJ1-2 | . | TRBV27 | . | CASSLSNYGYTF | TGTGCCAGCAGTTTATCCAACTATGGCTACACCTTC
TRBJ2-4 | . | TRBV7-2 | . | CASTAGFLAPRLAKNIQYF | TGTGCCAGCACCGCAGGGTTCCTAGCGCCGAGGTTAGCCAAAAACATTCAGTACTTC
TRBJ2-7 | . | TRBV7-2 | TRBD1 | CASRLGQGNEGFYEQYF | TGTGCCAGCAGGCTGGGACAGGGAAACGAGGGATTCTACGAGCAGTACTTC